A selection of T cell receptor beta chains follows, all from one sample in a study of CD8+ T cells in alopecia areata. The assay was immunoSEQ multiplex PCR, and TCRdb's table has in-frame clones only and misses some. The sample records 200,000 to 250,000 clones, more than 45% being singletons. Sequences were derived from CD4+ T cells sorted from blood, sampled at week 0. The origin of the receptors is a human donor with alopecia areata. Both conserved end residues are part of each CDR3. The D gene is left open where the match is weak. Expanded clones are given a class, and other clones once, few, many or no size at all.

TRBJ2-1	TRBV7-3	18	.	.	TGTGCCAGCAGCTCAAGGGCCGTTGGGAGTTGGTCCTACAATGAGCAGTTCTTC	CASSSRAVGSWSYNEQFF
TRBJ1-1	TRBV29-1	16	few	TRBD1	TGCAGCGTTGAAAGGACAGGGGTATCTCGTGGCGCTGAAGCTTTCTTT	CSVERTGVSRGAEAFF
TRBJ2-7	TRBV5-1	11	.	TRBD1	TGCGCCAGCAGTGGGACAGACGAGCAGTACTTC	CASSGTDEQYF
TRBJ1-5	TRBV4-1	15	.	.	TGCGCCAGCAGCCCCATGGGGGGTGGCAATCAGCCCCAGCATTTT	CASSPMGGGNQPQHF
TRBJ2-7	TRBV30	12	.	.	TGTGCCTGGAACTTAGGACGGTACGAGCAGTACTTC	CAWNLGRYEQYF
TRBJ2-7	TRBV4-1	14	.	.	TGCGCCAGCAGCCAAGATCGCATCTCAACAGGGCAGTACTTC	CASSQDRISTGQYF
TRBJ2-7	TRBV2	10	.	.	TGTGCCAGCGGCAGACACGAGCAGTACTTC	CASGRHEQYF
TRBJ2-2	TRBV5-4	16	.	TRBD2	TGTGCCAGCAGCCGGACTAGCGGGAGGGCCACCGGGGAGCTGTTTTTT	CASSRTSGRATGELFF
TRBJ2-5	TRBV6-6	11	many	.	TGTGCCAGCAGTTGGGCAGAGACCCAGTACTTC	CASSWAETQYF
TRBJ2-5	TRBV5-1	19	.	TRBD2	TGCGCCAGCAGCCGCCTTAACCTCAGGACTAGCGGGAGGTTCGGGGCCCAGTACTTC	CASSRLNLRTSGRFGAQYF
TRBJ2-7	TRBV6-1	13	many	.	TGTGCCAGCAGTGATAACAGGGTCTACGAGCAGTACTTC	CASSDNRVYEQYF
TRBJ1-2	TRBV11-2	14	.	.	TGTGCCAGCAGCTTTCAACGGGGGGCTAGCGGCTACACCTTC	CASSFQRGASGYTF
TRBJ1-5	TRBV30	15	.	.	TGTGCCTGGAATATAGCGGGACCGAGCAATCAGCCCCAGCATTTT	CAWNIAGPSNQPQHF
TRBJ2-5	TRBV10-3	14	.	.	TGTGCCATCAGGCCCGAGGGGAAGGAAGAGACCCAGTACTTC	CAIRPEGKEETQYF
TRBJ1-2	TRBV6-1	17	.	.	TGTGCCAGCAGTGAAGGGGGACATGTAGCGTTCGGCTATGGCTACACCTTC	CASSEGGHVAFGYGYTF
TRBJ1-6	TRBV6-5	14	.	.	TGTGCCAGCAAGTCGGGCTCCTATAATTCACCCCTCCACTTT	CASKSGSYNSPLHF
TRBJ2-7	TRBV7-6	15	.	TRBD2	TGTGCCAGCAGCTTAAGACTAGCGGGAGGAGACGAGCAGTACTTC	CASSLRLAGGDEQYF
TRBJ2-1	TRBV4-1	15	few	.	TGCGCCAGCAGCCAGACCCCTAGTGGCTACAATGAGCAGTTCTTC	CASSQTPSGYNEQFF
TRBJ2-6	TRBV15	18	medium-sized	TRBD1	TGTGCCACCAGCAGCCCCGGGACAGGGAGCTCTGGGGCCAACGTCCTGACTTTC	CATSSPGTGSSGANVLTF
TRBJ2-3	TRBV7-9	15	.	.	TGTGCCAGCAGTTCACCGGGACCAACCACAGATACGCAGTATTTT	CASSSPGPTTDTQYF
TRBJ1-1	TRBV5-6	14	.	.	TGTGCCAGCAGCCAGGGGCTGGAGGCGACTGAAGCTTTCTTT	CASSQGLEATEAFF
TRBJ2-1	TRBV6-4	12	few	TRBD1	TGTGCCAGCAGTGAACGAGGGACAGAAACGTTCTTC	CASSERGTETFF
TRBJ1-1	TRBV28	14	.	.	TGTGCCAGCAGTTTATACCTTCAGAACACTGAAGCTTTCTTT	CASSLYLQNTEAFF
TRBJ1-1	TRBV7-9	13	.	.	TGTGCCAGCAGCTTAGATGGGGCAGTATCAGCTTTCTTT	CASSLDGAVSAFF
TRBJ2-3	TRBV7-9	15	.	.	TGTGCCAGCAGCTCTTATTTTTCTAGCACAGATACGCAGTATTTT	CASSSYFSSTDTQYF
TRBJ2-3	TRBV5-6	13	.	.	TGTGCCAGCAGCCTGGGACTCCGAGATACGCAGTATTTT	CASSLGLRDTQYF
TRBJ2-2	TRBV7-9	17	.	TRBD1	TGTGCCAGCAGCTCACCGGGACAGAGATCGAACACCGGGGAGCTGTTTTTT	CASSSPGQRSNTGELFF
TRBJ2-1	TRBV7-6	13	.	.	TGTGCCAGCAGCTTGGCGCCGGGTAATGAGCAGTTCTTC	CASSLAPGNEQFF
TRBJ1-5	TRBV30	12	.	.	TGTGCCTGGAGTGTCCTCAATCAGCCCCAGCATTTT	CAWSVLNQPQHF
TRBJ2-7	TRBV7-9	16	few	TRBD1	TGTGCCAGCAGCTGGCTTGGGACAGGTGAATCCTACGAGCAGTACTTC	CASSWLGTGESYEQYF
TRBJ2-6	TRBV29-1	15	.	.	TGCAGCGTGAGCCACTGGGTCTCTGGGGCCAACGTCCTGACTTTC	CSVSHWVSGANVLTF
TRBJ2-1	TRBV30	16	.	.	TGTGCCTGGAGTGTAAGTGGCAGTGGGGCGGACAATGAGCAGTTCTTC	CAWSVSGSGADNEQFF